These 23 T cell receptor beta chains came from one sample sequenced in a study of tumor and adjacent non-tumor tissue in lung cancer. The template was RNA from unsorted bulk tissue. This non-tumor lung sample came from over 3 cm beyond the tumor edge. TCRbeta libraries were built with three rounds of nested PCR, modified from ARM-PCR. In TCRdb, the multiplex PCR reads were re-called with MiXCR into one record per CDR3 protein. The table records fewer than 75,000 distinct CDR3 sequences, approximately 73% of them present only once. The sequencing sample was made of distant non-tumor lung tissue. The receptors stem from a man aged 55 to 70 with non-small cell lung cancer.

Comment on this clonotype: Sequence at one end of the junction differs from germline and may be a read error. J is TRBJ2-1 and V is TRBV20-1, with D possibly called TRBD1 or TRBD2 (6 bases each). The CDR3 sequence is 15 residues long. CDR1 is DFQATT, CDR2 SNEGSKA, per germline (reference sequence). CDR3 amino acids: CSALTTRGSDNEQLF. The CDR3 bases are TGCAGTGCCCTGACGACTAGGGGGAGCGACAATGAGCAGCTCTTC.

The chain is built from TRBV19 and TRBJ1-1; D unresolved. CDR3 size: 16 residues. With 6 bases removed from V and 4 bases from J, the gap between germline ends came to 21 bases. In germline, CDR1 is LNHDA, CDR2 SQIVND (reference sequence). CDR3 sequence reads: CASSTARSYSGTEAFF. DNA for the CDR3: TGTGCCAGTAGCACCGCGCGGAGTTATTCGGGCACTGAAGCTTTCTTT.

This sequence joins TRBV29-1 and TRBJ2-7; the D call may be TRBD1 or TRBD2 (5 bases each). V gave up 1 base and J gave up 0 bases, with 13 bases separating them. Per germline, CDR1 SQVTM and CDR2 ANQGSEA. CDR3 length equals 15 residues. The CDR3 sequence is CSVEGRGRGSYEQYF. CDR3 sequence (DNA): TGCAGCGTTGAAGGTCGGGGAAGGGGCTCCTACGAGCAGTACTTC.

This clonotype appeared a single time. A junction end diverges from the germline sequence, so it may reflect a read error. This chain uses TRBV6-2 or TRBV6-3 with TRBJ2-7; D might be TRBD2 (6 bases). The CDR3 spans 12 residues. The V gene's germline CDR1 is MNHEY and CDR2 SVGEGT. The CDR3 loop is CVSGSQDYEQHF. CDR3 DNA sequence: TGTGTCAGCGGATCACAGGACTACGAGCAGCACTTC.

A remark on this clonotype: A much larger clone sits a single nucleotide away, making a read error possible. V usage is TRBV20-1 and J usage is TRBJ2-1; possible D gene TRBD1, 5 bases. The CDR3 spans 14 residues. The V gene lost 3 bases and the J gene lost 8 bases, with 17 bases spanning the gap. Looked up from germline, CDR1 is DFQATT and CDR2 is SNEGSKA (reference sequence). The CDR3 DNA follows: TGCAGTGCTAGTGGGGCGGAAGGTCCCGATGAGCAGTTCTTC. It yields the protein CSASGAEGPDEQFF.

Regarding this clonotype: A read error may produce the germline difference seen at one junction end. This CDR3 is CAGSLARQNTDTQYF. The CDR3, as DNA: TGTGCCGGCAGCTTAGCGAGACAGAATACAGATACGCAGTACTTT. V and J are TRBV13 and TRBJ2-3, with D perhaps assigned TRBD1 or TRBD2 (5 bases each). Germline V gene data show CDR1 as PRHDT and CDR2 as FYEKMQ (reference sequence). This CDR3 is built from 15 residues.

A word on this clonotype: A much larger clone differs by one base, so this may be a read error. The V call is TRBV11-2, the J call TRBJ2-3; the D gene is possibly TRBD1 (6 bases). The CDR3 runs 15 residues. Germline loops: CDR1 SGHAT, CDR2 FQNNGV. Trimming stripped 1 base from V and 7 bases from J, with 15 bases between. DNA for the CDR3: TGTGCCAGCAGCTTAGGACCCCCAGGGGTCCATACGCAGTATTTT. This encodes CASSLGPPGVHTQYF.

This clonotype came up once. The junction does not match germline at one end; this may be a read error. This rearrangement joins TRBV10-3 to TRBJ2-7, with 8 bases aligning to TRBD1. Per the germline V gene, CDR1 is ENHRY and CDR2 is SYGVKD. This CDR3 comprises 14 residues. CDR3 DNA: TGTACCATCAGCCGGACAGGGTCAGCCTATGAGCAGTACTTC. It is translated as CTISRTGSAYEQYF.

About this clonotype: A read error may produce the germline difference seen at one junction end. CDR3 in amino acids: CASPGQNWIETRYF. The CDR3 coding sequence is TGTGCCAGTCCGGGACAGAATTGGATAGAGACCCGGTACTTC. This chain joins TRBV6-1 and TRBJ2-5; TRBD1 agrees at 7 bases. The CDR3 sequence is 14 residues long. The germline CDR1 and CDR2 sequences are MNHNS and SASEGT.

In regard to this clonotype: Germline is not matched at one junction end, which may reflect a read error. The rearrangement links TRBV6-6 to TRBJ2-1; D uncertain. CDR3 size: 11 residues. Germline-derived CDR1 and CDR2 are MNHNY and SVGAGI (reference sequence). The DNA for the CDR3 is TGTGCCAGCAGCCCCCACAATGAGCACTTCTTC. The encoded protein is CASSPHNEHFF.

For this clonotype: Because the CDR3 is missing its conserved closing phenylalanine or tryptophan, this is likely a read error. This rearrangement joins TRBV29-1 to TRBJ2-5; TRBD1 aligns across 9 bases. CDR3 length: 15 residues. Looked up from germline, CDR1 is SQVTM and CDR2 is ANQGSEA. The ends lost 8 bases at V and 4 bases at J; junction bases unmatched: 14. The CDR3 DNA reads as TGCAGCACCATCGGACAGGGGCTCGTAGGAGAGACCCAGTACTCC. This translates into CSTIGQGLVGETQYS.

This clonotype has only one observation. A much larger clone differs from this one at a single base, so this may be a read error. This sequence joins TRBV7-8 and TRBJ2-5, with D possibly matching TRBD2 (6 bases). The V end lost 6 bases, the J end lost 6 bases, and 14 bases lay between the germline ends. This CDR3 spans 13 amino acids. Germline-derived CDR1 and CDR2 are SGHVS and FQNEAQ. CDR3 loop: CASSPGLIKTQYF. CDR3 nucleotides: TGTGCCAGCAGTCCCGGACTAATAAAGACCCAGTACTTC.

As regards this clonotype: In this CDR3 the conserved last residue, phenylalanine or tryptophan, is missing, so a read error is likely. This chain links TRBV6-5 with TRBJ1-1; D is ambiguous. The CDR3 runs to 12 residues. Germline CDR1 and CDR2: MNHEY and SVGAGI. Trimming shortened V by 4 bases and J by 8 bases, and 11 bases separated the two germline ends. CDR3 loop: CASSSPVHEAFY. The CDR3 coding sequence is TGTGCCAGCAGTTCCCCTGTTCACGAAGCTTTCTAT.

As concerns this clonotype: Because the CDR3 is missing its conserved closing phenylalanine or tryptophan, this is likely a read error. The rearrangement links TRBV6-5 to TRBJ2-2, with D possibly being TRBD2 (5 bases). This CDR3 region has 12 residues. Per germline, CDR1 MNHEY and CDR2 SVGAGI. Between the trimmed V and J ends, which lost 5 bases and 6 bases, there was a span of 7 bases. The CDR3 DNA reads TGTGCCAGCAGTAGCGGTGCCGGGGAGCTGTTTTCT. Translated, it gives CASSSGAGELFS.

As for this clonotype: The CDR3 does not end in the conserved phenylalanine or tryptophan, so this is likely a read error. The CDR3 DNA reads TGTGCCAGCAGCCACAGTGGTAGCTCCTACAATAAGCAGTTCTTA. Protein product: CASSHSGSSYNKQFL. This rearrangement joins TRBV11-1 to TRBJ2-1, with D unresolved. This CDR3 has 15 residues. CDR1 and CDR2 from the germline V gene are SGHAT and FQDESV (reference sequence).

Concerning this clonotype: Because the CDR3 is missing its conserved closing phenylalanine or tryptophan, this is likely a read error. CDR3 loop: CASSSGLADNKDTQYY. DNA for the CDR3: TGTGCCAGCAGTTCCGGGCTAGCAGATAACAAAGATACGCAGTATTAT. The chain joins TRBV11-3 to TRBJ2-3; D is perhaps TRBD2 (5 bases). There are 16 residues in the CDR3. The V end was cut by 6 bases, the J end by 5 bases, with 21 bases between. Per germline, CDR1 SGHNT and CDR2 YENEEA.

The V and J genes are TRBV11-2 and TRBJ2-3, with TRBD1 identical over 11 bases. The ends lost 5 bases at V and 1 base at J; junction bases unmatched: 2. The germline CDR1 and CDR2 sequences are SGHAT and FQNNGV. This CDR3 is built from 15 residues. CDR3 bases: TGTGCCAGCAGCCAGGACAGGGGGCGCACAGATACGCAGTATTTT. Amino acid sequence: CASSQDRGRTDTQYF. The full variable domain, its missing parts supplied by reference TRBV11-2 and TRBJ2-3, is EAGVAQSPRYKIIEKRQSVAFWCNPISGHATLYWYQQILGQGPKLLIQFQNNGVVDDSQLPKDRFSAERLKGVDSTLKIQPAKLEDSAVYLCASSQDRGRTDTQYFGPGTRLTVL.

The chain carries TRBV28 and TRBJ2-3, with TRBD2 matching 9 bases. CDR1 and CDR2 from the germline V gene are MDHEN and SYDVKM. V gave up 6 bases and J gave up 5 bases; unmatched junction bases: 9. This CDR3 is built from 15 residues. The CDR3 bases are TGTGCCAGCAGGAGACTAGCGGAAGCGAGAGATACGCAGTATTTT. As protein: CASRRLAEARDTQYF.

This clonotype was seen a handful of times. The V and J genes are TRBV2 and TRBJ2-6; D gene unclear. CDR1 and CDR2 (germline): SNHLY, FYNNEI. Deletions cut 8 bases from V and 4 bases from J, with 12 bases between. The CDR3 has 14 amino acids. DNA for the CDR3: TGTGCCAGCTACCTGGGTTTAGGGGCCAACGTCCTGACTTTC. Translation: CASYLGLGANVLTF.

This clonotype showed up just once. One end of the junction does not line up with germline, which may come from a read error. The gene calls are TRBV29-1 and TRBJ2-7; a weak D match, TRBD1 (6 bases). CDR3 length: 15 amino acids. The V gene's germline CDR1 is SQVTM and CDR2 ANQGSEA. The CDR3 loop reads CSATRGEQGSHDQYF. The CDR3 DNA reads TGCAGCGCAACAAGAGGGGAACAGGGTTCCCACGACCAGTACTTC.

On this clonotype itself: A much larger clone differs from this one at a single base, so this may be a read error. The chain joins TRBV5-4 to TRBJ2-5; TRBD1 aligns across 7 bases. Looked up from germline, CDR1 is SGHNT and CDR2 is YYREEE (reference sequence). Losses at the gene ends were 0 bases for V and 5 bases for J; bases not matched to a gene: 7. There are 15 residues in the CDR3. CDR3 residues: CASSLGDSGRETQYF. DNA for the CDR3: TGTGCCAGCAGCTTGGGGGACAGTGGGCGGGAGACCCAGTACTTC.

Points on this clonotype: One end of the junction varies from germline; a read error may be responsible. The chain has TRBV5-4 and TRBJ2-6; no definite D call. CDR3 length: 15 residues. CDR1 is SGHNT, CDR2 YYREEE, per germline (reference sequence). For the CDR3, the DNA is TGTGCCAGCAACTTGCCCATCTCTGGGGCCAACGTCCTGACTTTC. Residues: CASNLPISGANVLTF.

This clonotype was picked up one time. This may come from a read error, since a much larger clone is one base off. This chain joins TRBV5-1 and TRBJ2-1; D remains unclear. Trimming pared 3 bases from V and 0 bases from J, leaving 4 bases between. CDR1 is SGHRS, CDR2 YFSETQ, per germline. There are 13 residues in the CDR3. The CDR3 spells CASSSNSYNEQFF. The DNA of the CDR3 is TGCGCCAGCAGCTCCAACTCCTACAATGAGCAGTTCTTC.